Following are 26 T cell receptor beta chains from one sample sequenced in a study of early stage breast cancer tumors. Sequencing was performed with immunoSEQ multiplex PCR; in TCRdb, only in-frame clones are kept and a portion is missing. The sample carries about 14,000 clones, roughly 83% recorded once. Sequencing used normal breast tissue next to the tumor. The receptors stem from a person in their fifties with breast cancer.

The chain joins TRBV4-1 to TRBJ2-7; D gene unclear. Germline CDR1 MGHRA, CDR2 YSYEKL. This CDR3 region has 13 residues. The V end lost 0 bases, the J end lost 4 bases, and 7 bases lay between the germline ends. CDR3: CASSQEPRYEQYF. CDR3 bases: TGCGCCAGCAGCCAAGAGCCAAGGTACGAGCAGTACTTC.

As DNA, the CDR3 is TGTGCCAGCAGTGACAGGGGAAGACTGTTTTTT. Encoded protein: CASSDRGRLFF. The V and J genes are TRBV6-5 and TRBJ1-4; 8 bases agree with TRBD1. This CDR3 comprises 11 residues. Trimming cost V 5 bases and J 13 bases; bases outside gene matches: 3. CDR1 and CDR2 (germline): MNHEY, SVGAGI.

This clone was seen a handful of times. V and J are TRBV7-2 and TRBJ2-3; 7 nucleotides match TRBD2. J gave up 0 bases and V 2 bases, and 5 bases lay outside the gene matches. The germline V gene has CDR1 SGHTA and CDR2 FQGNSA. The CDR3 has 16 amino acids. This CDR3 is CASSLIGGGSTDTQYF. CDR3 bases: TGTGCCAGCAGCTTAATCGGCGGGGGAAGCACAGATACGCAGTATTTT.

The CDR3 DNA sequence: TGTGCCAGCAGCCCTCCGGACGTTAGCTACGAGCAGTACTTC. Amino acid sequence: CASSPPDVSYEQYF. The rearrangement uses TRBV11-2 and TRBJ2-7; D unresolved. CDR1 is SGHAT, CDR2 FQNNGV, per germline. The CDR3 spans 14 residues. V dropped 5 bases and J dropped 3 bases, with 14 bases sitting between them.

The chain recombines TRBV5-5 with TRBJ2-5; D perhaps matches TRBD1 (6 bases). The germline V and J ends were trimmed by 3 bases and 4 bases, with 7 bases remaining between them. CDR1 and CDR2 from the germline V gene are SGHKS and YYEKEE (reference sequence). The CDR3 covers 12 residues. CDR3 protein: CASSSGVETQYF. CDR3 sequence (DNA): TGTGCCAGCAGCTCAGGGGTAGAGACCCAGTACTTC.

This clone has just a few counts. The chain links TRBV18 to TRBJ1-3; TRBD1 aligns across 9 bases. Germline values: CDR1 KGHSH, CDR2 LQKENI. Trimming cost V 0 bases and J 2 bases; bases outside gene matches: 5. There are 17 residues in the CDR3. Here the CDR3 reads CASSPPNGQGTGNTIYF. CDR3 sequence (DNA): TGTGCCAGCTCACCACCGAACGGACAGGGGACTGGAAACACCATATATTTT. Based on the CDR3 plus reference TRBV18 and TRBJ1-3, the full variable domain is NAGVMQNPRHLVRRRGQEARLRCSPMKGHSHVYWYRQLPEEGLKFMVYLQKENIIDESGMPKERFSAEFPKEGPSILRIQQVVRGDSAAYFCASSPPNGQGTGNTIYFGEGSWLTVV.

Regarding this clone: A read error may account for a junction end that differs from germline. The rearrangement links TRBV28 to TRBJ1-4; weak D call: TRBD1 (5 bases). Germline values: CDR1 MDHEN, CDR2 SYDVKM. CDR3 length equals 15 residues. This CDR3 reads CAGSLVQGQGEKLFF. The CDR3 DNA is TGTGCCGGCAGTTTAGTACAAGGGCAGGGTGAAAAACTGTTTTTT.

The chain carries TRBV9 and TRBJ1-1; D remains unclear. V was cut by 0 bases and J by 3 bases, with 12 bases left in between. The CDR3 is made up of 15 amino acids. Germline CDR1 and CDR2: SGDLS and YYNGEE. The CDR3 is CASSVGASFDTEAFF. CDR3 bases: TGTGCCAGCAGCGTAGGGGCGAGCTTCGACACTGAAGCTTTCTTT. Full variable domain (missing parts from reference TRBV9 and TRBJ1-1): DSGVTQTPKHLITATGQRVTLRCSPRSGDLSVYWYQQSLDQGLQFLIQYYNGEERAKGNILERFSAQQFPDLHSELNLSSLELGDSALYFCASSVGASFDTEAFFGQGTRLTVV.

The table lists this clone with a count of one. The rearrangement uses TRBV5-1 and TRBJ2-6; D uncertain. V was cut by 7 bases and J by 0 bases, with 8 bases left in between. CDR3 size: 14 residues. From germline, CDR1 is SGHRS and CDR2 YFSETQ. The CDR3: CASAVDSGANVLTF. Written as DNA, the CDR3 is TGCGCCAGCGCGGTCGACTCTGGGGCCAACGTCCTGACTTTC.

The rearrangement joins TRBV19 to TRBJ2-1, with TRBD1 identical over 7 bases. The V gene's germline CDR1 is LNHDA and CDR2 SQIVND (reference sequence). This CDR3 has 15 residues. J was trimmed by 4 bases and V by 3 bases; bases with no gene match: 6. DNA for the CDR3: TGTGCCAGTAGTATCCGACAGGGAGAATACAATGAGCAGTTCTTC. As protein: CASSIRQGEYNEQFF.

Here the CDR3 DNA reads TGTGCCAGCAGCTTGTGGGTTTCTAACTATGGCTACACCTTC. Its protein is CASSLWVSNYGYTF. This sequence joins TRBV5-4 and TRBJ1-2; no reliable D call. Germline values: CDR1 SGHNT, CDR2 YYREEE (reference sequence). The CDR3 is made up of 14 amino acids. The V end lost 1 base, the J end lost 0 bases, and 7 bases lay between the germline ends.

This clone was found once. The chain uses TRBV19 and TRBJ2-2; D remains ambiguous. V lost 7 bases to trimming and J lost 7 bases, with 19 bases between them. The CDR3 contains 15 residues. The germline V gene encodes CDR1 LNHDA and CDR2 SQIVND (reference sequence). The CDR3 sequence: CASTHTGSPNGELFF. In DNA form, the CDR3 reads TGTGCCAGTACCCATACCGGCTCCCCAAACGGGGAGCTGTTTTTT.

The chain uses TRBV18 and TRBJ1-1; unclear D gene. In germline, CDR1 is KGHSH, CDR2 LQKENI. The CDR3 length is 15 residues. Trimming shortened V by 4 bases and J by 1 base, and 13 bases separated the two germline ends. The CDR3 nucleotides read TGTGCCAGCTCACATGGATGGAACCCGAACACTGAAGCTTTCTTT. It translates to CASSHGWNPNTEAFF.

The rearrangement uses TRBV18 and TRBJ2-2; D uncertain. Germline CDR1 KGHSH, CDR2 LQKENI. V was trimmed by 5 bases and J by 3 bases, leaving 7 bases between them. CDR3 size: 13 residues. The chain's CDR3 is CASSVTYTGELFF. CDR3 sequence (DNA): TGTGCCAGCTCAGTCACATACACCGGGGAGCTGTTTTTT. Complete variable domain (other parts from reference TRBV18 and TRBJ2-2): NAGVMQNPRHLVRRRGQEARLRCSPMKGHSHVYWYRQLPEEGLKFMVYLQKENIIDESGMPKERFSAEFPKEGPSILRIQQVVRGDSAAYFCASSVTYTGELFFGEGSRLTVL.

This chain joins TRBV19 and TRBJ2-5, with D perhaps TRBD1 or TRBD2 (5 bases each). The CDR3 length is 18 residues. The germline V gene has CDR1 LNHDA and CDR2 SQIVND (reference sequence). Trimming left V 4 bases short and J 5 bases short, with 26 bases between. As DNA, the CDR3 is TGTGCCAGTAGTACGGGTACTTCGTTGGGCATATGGGGGGAGACCCAGTACTTC. It yields the protein CASSTGTSLGIWGETQYF.

The chain joins TRBV7-9 to TRBJ2-5, with D possibly being TRBD2 (6 bases). Germline loops: CDR1 SEHNR, CDR2 FQNEAQ (reference sequence). The CDR3 sequence is 13 residues long. Trimming shortened V by 6 bases and J by 5 bases, and 13 bases separated the two germline ends. The CDR3 region has the DNA TGTGCCAGCAGTCCGCGACTAGTGGAGACCCAGTACTTC. This sequence encodes CASSPRLVETQYF.

This CDR3 is CASRDGTVNTQYF. CDR3 DNA: TGTGCCAGCAGAGATGGGACCGTGAATACGCAGTATTTT. The chain combines TRBV28 with TRBJ2-3; perhaps D is TRBD1 or TRBD2 (5 bases each). This CDR3 spans 13 amino acids. V lost 6 bases, J lost 7 bases, and 14 bases lay in between. Germline assignment: CDR1 MDHEN and CDR2 SYDVKM.

This clone has more than one count but fewer than ten. CDR3 in amino acids: CASSLGRGGANVLTF. The CDR3 DNA reads TGTGCCAGCAGCCTGGGGCGGGGTGGGGCCAACGTCCTGACTTTC. The J gene is TRBJ2-6, the V gene TRBV5-4; D possibly corresponds to TRBD2 (6 bases). Germline loops: CDR1 SGHNT, CDR2 YYREEE (reference sequence). CDR3 size: 15 residues. Trimming cost V 4 bases and J 3 bases, with 11 bases left between them. The full variable domain, with the rest looked up from reference TRBV5-4 and TRBJ2-6, is ETGVTQSPTHLIKTRGQQVTLRCSSQSGHNTVSWYQQALGQGPQFIFQYYREEENGRGNFPPRFSGLQFPNYSSELNVNALELDDSALYLCASSLGRGGANVLTFGAGSRLTVL.

The rearrangement joins TRBV27 to TRBJ2-7; TRBD1 is a possible D gene (6 bases). Germline CDR1 reads MNHEY; CDR2 reads SMNVEV (reference sequence). This CDR3 has 12 residues. V was pared by 2 bases and J by 7 bases, with 9 bases between. Here the CDR3 reads CASSLTGREQYF. CDR3 in DNA: TGTGCCAGCAGTTTAACAGGGCGGGAGCAGTACTTC.

This clone appeared once. V and J are TRBV10-1 and TRBJ2-2; perhaps TRBD1 as D (6 bases). The germline CDR1 and CDR2 sequences are WNHNN and SYGVQD (reference sequence). Trimming stripped 2 bases from V and 5 bases from J, with 12 bases between. This CDR3 spans 15 amino acids. CDR3: CASSEQGILTGELFF. CDR3 sequence (DNA): TGCGCCAGCAGTGAGCAGGGGATTCTAACCGGGGAGCTGTTTTTT.

The chain carries TRBV18 and TRBJ2-5; D perhaps matches TRBD2 (6 bases). This CDR3 is built from 14 residues. The germline V gene encodes CDR1 KGHSH and CDR2 LQKENI. V was shortened by 2 bases and J by 4 bases, with 11 bases between the two germline ends. As DNA, the CDR3 is TGTGCCAGCTCACCAGGAGGGGTCGCAGAGACCCAGTACTTC. Translating it yields CASSPGGVAETQYF.

This clone was seen a few times. This sequence joins TRBV7-6 and TRBJ2-3; weak D call: TRBD1 (6 bases). Between the trimmed V and J ends, which lost 1 base and 4 bases, there was a span of 12 bases. The CDR3 contains 15 residues. Germline V lookup: CDR1 SGHVS, CDR2 FNYEAQ. The chain's CDR3 is CASSLVTGIADTQYF. In nucleotides, the CDR3 is TGTGCCAGCAGCTTAGTCACAGGGATTGCAGATACGCAGTATTTT.

This clone was picked up one time. The chain links TRBV7-9 to TRBJ1-4; TRBD1 might be the D (5 bases). Trimming pared 7 bases from V and 8 bases from J, leaving 17 bases between. The CDR3 sequence is 14 residues long. Per germline, CDR1 SEHNR and CDR2 FQNEAQ (reference sequence). CDR3 bases: TGTGCCAGCACCATGGGCAGGGAAGGCGAAAAACTGTTTTTT. This sequence encodes CASTMGREGEKLFF.

The V gene is TRBV11-2, the J gene TRBJ2-5; the D gene is possibly TRBD1 (5 bases). Trimming removed 3 bases at V and 1 base at J, with 15 bases between. There are 16 residues in the CDR3. Germline CDR1 is SGHAT and CDR2 is FQNNGV. The CDR3 DNA is TGTGCCAGCAGCTTCGTTCCCCAGGGCAGCCAAGAGACCCAGTACTTC. Translated: CASSFVPQGSQETQYF.

V is TRBV19 and J is TRBJ2-2; tentatively, D is TRBD1 (6 bases). This CDR3 region has 15 residues. Germline assignment: CDR1 LNHDA and CDR2 SQIVND (reference sequence). The germline V and J ends were trimmed by 6 bases and 2 bases, with 13 bases remaining between them. The CDR3 nucleotides are TGTGCCAGTAGGACCCAGGGGTCCAACACCGGGGAGCTGTTTTTT. Its protein is CASRTQGSNTGELFF. The full variable domain, its missing parts supplied by reference TRBV19 and TRBJ2-2, is DGGITQSPKYLFRKEGQNVTLSCEQNLNHDAMYWYRQDPGQGLRLIYYSQIVNDFQKGDIAEGYSVSREKKESFPLTVTSAQKNPTAFYLCASRTQGSNTGELFFGEGSRLTVL.

This clone was observed a handful of times. The CDR3 loop reads CASSEQTGGLSYTF. CDR3 DNA sequence: TGTGCCAGCAGTGAGCAGACAGGGGGCCTTAGCTACACCTTC. J is TRBJ1-2 and V is TRBV2; 10 bases agree with TRBD1. With V trimmed by 3 bases and J by 9 bases, 7 bases remained unmatched. The CDR3 totals 14 residues. In germline, CDR1 is SNHLY, CDR2 FYNNEI. The entire variable domain, with the rest obtained from reference TRBV2 and TRBJ1-2, is as follows: EPEVTQTPSHQVTQMGQEVILRCVPISNHLYFYWYRQILGQKVEFLVSFYNNEISEKSEIFDDQFSVERPDGSNFTLKIRSTKLEDSAMYFCASSEQTGGLSYTFGSGTRLTVV.